The present entry profiles one T cell receptor beta chain with its context. The data were taken from a study of technical replicates of blood from several donors. The V and J ends lost 4 bases and 3 bases respectively, with 12 bases between them. This CDR3 contains 14 residues. Germline CDR1 reads WSHSY; CDR2 reads SAAADI. TCRdb's table, derived via immunoSEQ multiplex PCR, lists solely in-frame clones and lacks some. The sample gives tens of thousands of clones, roughly 94% of which show up once; about 0.25% is in the top ten. Source material: T cells isolated from PBMCs. The TCR was taken from a human donor in good health. The chain is built from TRBV10-2 and TRBJ1-1; D is uncertain. As DNA, the CDR3 is TGCGCCAGCAGTGTAACAACAGCTTACACTGAAGCTTTCTTT. Its protein is CASSVTTAYTEAFF.